This T cell receptor (beta chain) was found in a study of blood T cells in healthy people across ages. The overall study: Per every two T cells, about one barcoded beta molecule was captured by template switching. Findings and limits, study-wide: The CMV status of each donor remained undetermined, and this could have confounded shifts in expanded clonotypes.

The CDR3 is 15 residues long. Trimming shortened V by 1 base and J by 0 bases, and 7 bases separated the two germline ends. In germline, CDR1 is KGHSH, CDR2 LQKENI. It was with a sample-barcoded 5' primer and a J-beta primer mix that a second PCR of about 6 to 11 cycles was run. TCRdb re-called the 5' RACE reads through MiXCR, storing one row per CDR3 protein. The repertoire has about 690,000 distinct CDR3 sequences, 40% to 50% of them found once; the top ten carry about 30%. This clonotype has only a few counts. The antigen remains undetermined. Each donor gave approximately 9.1 milliliters of peripheral blood.

This clonotype was sampled from a man of 80 years or more in good health. This rearrangement joins TRBV18 to TRBJ2-4; D remains unclear. The sample comprised blood. The DNA for the CDR3 is TGTGCCAGCTCACCACTCGAAGGAGCCAAAAACATTCAGTACTTC. This codes for CASSPLEGAKNIQYF.